This T cell receptor beta chain was sequenced in a study of shared clonotypes between healthy human individuals (dated by TCRdb to the early 2020s). With regard to the full study: A couple of women and a few men aged 18 to 49 years were included in the cohort. For each donor, CD4 naive and CD4 memory were each given three plates, CD8 naive was given two plates, and CD8 memory was given one plate. The study deeply sequenced blood TCR repertoires of five healthy adults to estimate repertoire size and the extent of clonotype sharing between individuals. Different laboratories and diverse techniques were used to prepare libraries and sequence TCR repertoires, to increase sequencing depth and limit assay-specific biases. Each donor's leukapheresis produced roughly between roughly 0.85 and 9.5 billion PBMCs.

For this clone: It lacks a known antigen. The sample holds no much larger clone one base away, and base qualities are not on file.

TCR CDR3 regions were amplified from genomic DNA by multiplex PCR using the deep immunoSEQ assay. Extracted genomic DNA from each cell subset was spread evenly across all wells of several immunoSEQ 96-well plates, with each plate serving as a replicate. For sorted subsets, each replicate PCR was loaded with about 0.2 ug genomic DNA, equivalent to 32,000 or so T cell genomes. The purified libraries were quantified using a Qubit 3.0 fluorometer, sized with a Bioanalyzer 2100, and then quantified again using the KAPA Library Quantification kit. A separate single-read 150-cycle Illumina NextSeq 550 flow cell was used to sequence each immunoSEQ 96-well plate. On the study's bioinformatics: The immunoSEQ output contained only junctional sequences without quality scores, so filtering could not match that applied to full-length reads. To assign V/J genes and CDR3, sequences were annotated using PyIR, a Python wrapper for IgBLAST v1.9, with IMGT germline references. Reads were filtered out if the reads had weak V/J assignments (E-value above 1e-6), no CDR3, stop codons, out-of-frame junctions, or ambiguous translated residues. V3J clonotypes were defined as sequences sharing the same inferred V gene, J gene, and CDR3 amino acid sequence. Percentage overlap between repertoires was calculated by dividing the number of shared unique clonotypes by the size of the smaller repertoire. Repertoire richness was assessed with RTK rarefaction, the Chao1 estimator, and Recon v2.1 estimates of unobserved clonotypes. OLGA was used to compute generation probabilities for all TCRbeta clonotypes that the gDNA method yielded from a handful of donors. Not all clones reach the TCRdb copy of this immuneACCESS table, which keeps in-frame sequences only. Checked studies attribute under half of the gap to unresolved V genes and leave the rest unexplained. That table is the source of V, J and clone size, and D and trimming were worked out from the DNA. This sample lists over a million clones; approximately 98% were detected once. The ten most abundant clones make up roughly 0.45% of the sample.

CDR1 and CDR2, looked up from the germline V gene, are KGHSH and LQKENI. V is pruned by 1 base and J by 1 base, leaving 2 bases of the junction without a gene match. The CDR3 sequence holds 15 residues, the cysteine and phenylalanine included. The sequence is cut down to CDR3 DNA, 45 bases in frame from base 1. Paper-wide results and their limitations: Estimated clonotype richness was generally larger for naive than for memory subsets. Only blood was sampled, and tissue TCR repertoires likely differ from those in blood. Based on pairwise subsampling, the degree of clonotype sharing among donors was expected to be affected by sequencing depth. When a few donors were compared, the shared fraction of clonotypes was 5% to 6.5% for naive CD4, 3.5% for naive CD8, 2.3% for memory CD4, and approximately 0.4% for memory CD8. Even with the large sequencing depth, rarefaction of the sorted-subset datasets indicated that sequencing was incomplete. Clonotypes shared by all four sorted-subset donors showed higher generation probabilities than non-shared clonotypes. Because the study included a small number of donors, the genetic and exposure-history diversity represented was limited.

The donors were healthy, HIV-negative adults who had no recently reported acute infections or vaccinations. Every donor was a Caucasian adult living in Nashville, Tennessee, USA. Magnetic negative selection was used to enrich CD4+ T cells, after which naive cells were positively selected on CD45RA and the negative fraction became the memory subset. Blood was obtained by leukapheresis, after which PBMCs were separated by Ficoll-Histopaque density gradient centrifugation and cryopreserved in liquid nitrogen vapor phase. Analytical flow cytometry was used to check the purity and quantity of every magnetically sorted T cell population. Genomic DNA was isolated from every sorted fraction and measured by UV absorbance on a Nanodrop 2000c.

This sequence uses TRBV18 and TRBJ1-1, with 8 middle bases fitting TRBD1. This receptor was identified in a man aged 25-45 years in good health. The sequenced material came from naive CD4+ T cells sorted from blood. Taken with the paper, the label for cell subset or site translates to: CD45RA+ positively selected. In nucleotide form, the sequence is TGTGCCAGCTCACCACAGGGACAGGCGAACACTGAAGCTTTCTTT. Its coded protein is CASSPQGQANTEAFF.